The 15 T cell receptor beta chains below come from one sample, sequenced in a study of early T cells in non-severe SARS-CoV-2 infection. TCRdb used MiXCR to reprocess the 5' RACE reads, holding one entry per CDR3 protein. This sample has more than 60,000 distinct CDR3 sequences; roughly a tenth occur once, and the top ten carry about 5.6%. Input material: whole blood. Receptors were obtained from an adult who was a healthcare worker with PCR-confirmed SARS-CoV-2 infection or an uninfected control (not recorded which).

This chain links TRBV10-2 with TRBJ1-1, with no clear D. Germline V lookup: CDR1 WSHSY, CDR2 SAAADI. The germline V and J ends were trimmed by 7 bases and 0 bases, with 9 bases remaining between them. This CDR3 comprises 13 residues. The DNA of the CDR3 is TGCGCCAGCACCCTAGCGGTGAACACTGAAGCTTTCTTT. Amino acid sequence: CASTLAVNTEAFF.

The rearrangement uses TRBV12-3 or TRBV12-4 and TRBJ2-3, with D unresolved. V lost 3 bases, J lost 1 base, and 20 bases lay in between. This CDR3 spans 18 amino acids. The CDR3 DNA reads TGTGCCAGCAGTTTTAAATCCCTCACCTTTTACGGCACAGATACGCAGTATTTT. It yields the protein CASSFKSLTFYGTDTQYF.

This clonotype was seen more than once but under ten times. The V gene is TRBV30, the J gene TRBJ1-5; D remains unclear. Germline-derived CDR1 and CDR2 are GTSNPN and SVGIG (reference sequence). The V and J ends lost 2 bases and 1 base respectively, with 6 bases between them. This CDR3 region has 13 residues. CDR3 DNA sequence: TGTGCCTGGAGTTCTAGAAGCAATCAGCCCCAGCATTTT. Its protein product is CAWSSRSNQPQHF.

This clonotype showed up just a few times. V is TRBV3-1 and J is TRBJ2-7; TRBD2 agrees at 7 bases. J was trimmed by 2 bases and V by 2 bases; bases with no gene match: 3. CDR3 length: 14 amino acids. Germline loops: CDR1 LGHDT, CDR2 YNNKEL (reference sequence). The CDR3 region has the DNA TGTGCCAGCAGCCAACGGGCGGGGGCCTACGAGCAGTACTTC. Protein sequence: CASSQRAGAYEQYF.

This clonotype came up a few times. This sequence joins TRBV20-1 and TRBJ2-5, with 10 bases fitting TRBD1. This CDR3 spans 14 amino acids. V lost 2 bases, J lost 5 bases, and 5 bases stayed unmatched. Germline V gene sequence: CDR1 DFQATT, CDR2 SNEGSKA (reference sequence). For the CDR3, the DNA is TGCAGTGCTAGAATGACAGGGGGCCGTGAGACCCAGTACTTC. The encoded protein is CSARMTGGRETQYF.

In this sample, this clonotype turned up many times. The chain has TRBV4-2 and TRBJ2-2; the D gene is possibly TRBD2 (5 bases). This CDR3 comprises 16 residues. CDR1 and CDR2 from the germline V gene are LGHNA and YNFKEQ. V was cut by 0 bases and J by 4 bases, with 12 bases left in between. CDR3 sequence: CASSQELLGVTGELFF. The CDR3 DNA sequence: TGTGCCAGCAGCCAAGAGCTTCTCGGGGTCACCGGGGAGCTGTTTTTT.

This clonotype came up many times. The chain couples TRBV19 to TRBJ1-5, with TRBD1 matching 8 bases. Germline assignment: CDR1 LNHDA and CDR2 SQIVND (reference sequence). CDR3 length equals 15 residues. The V segment lost 7 bases and the J segment 7 bases; nucleotides outside the gene matches: 12. The CDR3 bases are TGTGCCAGTACCCTAGTCTCAGGGGGCCGGCAGCCCCAGCATTTT. Translating gives CASTLVSGGRQPQHF.

Ten or more counts support this clonotype. V usage is TRBV6-2 or TRBV6-3 and J usage is TRBJ2-7; no firm D call. The V gene lost 0 bases and the J gene lost 6 bases, with 9 bases spanning the gap. There are 13 residues in the CDR3. CDR1 is MNHEY and CDR2 is SVGEGT in the germline V gene. The CDR3 here is CASSYSSPFEQYF. CDR3 DNA: TGTGCCAGCAGTTACTCGTCCCCGTTCGAGCAGTACTTC.

The sample holds many counts of this clonotype. The J gene is TRBJ1-1, the V gene TRBV5-1; TRBD1 matches 7 bases. The junction had 10 bases not matched to a gene; V was cut back by 4 bases and J by 7 bases. Germline V gene data show CDR1 as SGHRS and CDR2 as YFSETQ. The CDR3 has 14 residues. Here the CDR3 reads CASSPWSTGVEAFF. CDR3 coding DNA: TGCGCCAGCAGCCCTTGGTCCACAGGGGTTGAAGCTTTCTTT.

V gene TRBV27 combines with J gene TRBJ1-4, with a weak D call TRBD1 (5 bases). Looked up from germline, CDR1 is MNHEY and CDR2 is SMNVEV (reference sequence). The CDR3 has 14 amino acids. The germline V and J ends were trimmed by 4 bases and 5 bases, with 11 bases remaining between them. DNA for the CDR3: TGTGCCAGCAGTTCGGGACTCCAAAATGAAAAACTGTTTTTT. Translating it yields CASSSGLQNEKLFF.

V gene TRBV14 combines with J gene TRBJ1-2, with D unresolved. This CDR3 is built from 12 residues. The germline gives CDR1 SGHDN, CDR2 FVKESK. Deletions cut 4 bases from V and 5 bases from J, with 8 bases between. The DNA of the CDR3 is TGTGCCAGCAGCCTAAATTGGTATGGCTACACCTTC. Amino acids: CASSLNWYGYTF.

At least ten counts were recorded for this clonotype. The chain combines TRBV2 with TRBJ2-7; 9 nucleotides line up with TRBD1. There are 15 residues in the CDR3. The trim removed 5 bases at V and 4 bases at J, leaving 9 bases unmatched. Germline values: CDR1 SNHLY, CDR2 FYNNEI. CDR3 nucleotide sequence: TGTGCCAGCAGTCCCGGGACAGGGAGGTCGTACGAGCAGTACTTC. This sequence encodes CASSPGTGRSYEQYF. Filled out from reference TRBV2 and TRBJ2-7, the complete variable domain reads EPEVTQTPSHQVTQMGQEVILRCVPISNHLYFYWYRQILGQKVEFLVSFYNNEISEKSEIFDDQFSVERPDGSNFTLKIRSTKLEDSAMYFCASSPGTGRSYEQYFGPGTRLTVT.

Details on this clonotype: A much more abundant neighbour one base away suggests this may be a read error. The V and J genes are TRBV24-1 and TRBJ2-3, with TRBD2 identical over 9 bases. CDR1 is KGHDR, CDR2 SFDVKD, per germline. This CDR3 spans 16 amino acids. Written as DNA, the CDR3 is TGTACCACCAGTCATCGGCTAGCGGGAAGAACAGATACGCAGTATTTT. Translating it yields CTTSHRLAGRTDTQYF.

This clonotype was seen repeatedly, ten times or more. The gene calls are TRBV10-1 and TRBJ2-1; no clear D gene. Trimming removed 5 bases from V and 0 bases from J, with 5 bases in between. This CDR3 has 13 residues. CDR1 WNHNN and CDR2 SYGVQD come from the germline V gene (reference sequence). CDR3 in amino acids: CASSLTSYNEQFF. Written as DNA, the CDR3 is TGCGCCAGCAGTTTAACCTCCTACAATGAGCAGTTCTTC.

This clonotype showed up many times. CDR3 in DNA: TGTGCCAGCAGCTTTAGAACAGAAAATTCCGGGGAGCTGTTTTTT. Translation gives CASSFRTENSGELFF. The chain uses TRBV5-5 and TRBJ2-2; D is undetermined. The CDR3 is 15 amino acids. V lost 2 bases, J lost 6 bases, and 14 bases lay in between. Per the germline V gene, CDR1 is SGHKS and CDR2 is YYEKEE (reference sequence). The variable domain in full, with the rest retrieved from reference TRBV5-5 and TRBJ2-2, is DAGVTQSPTHLIKTRGQQVTLRCSPISGHKSVSWYQQVLGQGPQFIFQYYEKEERGRGNFPDRFSARQFPNYSSELNVNALLLGDSALYLCASSFRTENSGELFFGEGSRLTVL.